Described below is a single T cell receptor (beta chain) sequence and its context. Its specificity is unknown. This entry is derived from a study of cytomegalovirus exposure and HLA in healthy donors. Study results and limitations: Later genetic work tied a missense DCLRE1C variant to beta-chain V and J trimming.

The germline V gene has CDR1 MGHDK and CDR2 SYGVNS. J was trimmed by 3 bases and V by 1 base; bases with no gene match: 8. This CDR3 is built from 16 residues. PCR involved 60 Vbeta and 13 Jbeta primers. The protocol was immunoSEQ multiplex PCR, while the TCRdb copy is restricted to in-frame clones and leaves out a portion. The table has more than 55,000 clones, 75% to 85% seen once. The receptor's source is a human donor in good health. Sequenced sample: PBMCs. This rearrangement joins TRBV25-1 to TRBJ2-7, with TRBD1 matching over 8 bases. CDR3 region: CASSEFRTGTFYEQYF. The CDR3 bases are TGTGCCAGCAGTGAATTTCGGACAGGGACTTTCTACGAGCAGTACTTC.